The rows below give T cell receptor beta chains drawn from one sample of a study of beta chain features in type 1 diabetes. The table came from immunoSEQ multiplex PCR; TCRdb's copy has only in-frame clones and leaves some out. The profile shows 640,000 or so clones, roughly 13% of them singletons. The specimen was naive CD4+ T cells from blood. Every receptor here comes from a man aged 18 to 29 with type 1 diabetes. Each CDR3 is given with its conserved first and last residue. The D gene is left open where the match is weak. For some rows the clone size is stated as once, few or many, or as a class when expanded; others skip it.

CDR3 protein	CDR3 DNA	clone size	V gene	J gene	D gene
CASIDLQGYQPQHF	TGTGCCAGCATTGATCTACAGGGATACCAGCCCCAGCATTTT	few	TRBV28	TRBJ1-5	NA
CATSREWRWYEQYF	TGTGCCACCAGCAGAGAATGGCGGTGGTACGAGCAGTACTTC	NA	TRBV15	TRBJ2-7	NA
CASSTQTGKNEKLFF	TGTGCCAGCAGTACTCAGACAGGGAAAAATGAAAAACTGTTTTTT	NA	TRBV27	TRBJ1-4	TRBD1
CASSPIEGLPLETQYF	TGTGCCAGCTCACCGATCGAGGGCCTCCCTCTCGAGACCCAGTACTTC	NA	TRBV18	TRBJ2-5	NA
CASMGQGESPLHF	TGTGCCAGCATGGGACAGGGAGAGTCACCCCTCCACTTT	NA	TRBV2	TRBJ1-6	TRBD1
CASSSLLGGEQYF	TGTGCCAGCAGCTCCCTTCTGGGCGGCGAGCAGTACTTC	NA	TRBV7-9	TRBJ2-7	NA
CASSPYRTDSPLHF	TGCGCCAGCAGCCCCTACAGGACGGATTCACCCCTCCACTTT	NA	TRBV5-1	TRBJ1-6	NA
CASSLDGEETQYF	TGTGCCAGCAGTTTAGATGGGGAAGAGACCCAGTACTTC	few	TRBV27	TRBJ2-5	NA
CAWKVPGQILGNTIYF	TGTGCCTGGAAAGTACCAGGGCAGATTTTGGGAAACACCATATATTTT	few	TRBV30	TRBJ1-3	NA
CACGPRTARDTQYF	TGTGCCTGCGGCCCCCGGACAGCCCGAGATACGCAGTATTTT	few	TRBV30	TRBJ2-3	NA
CASSLQGHPSTGELFF	TGTGCCAGCAGCTTACAGGGACATCCGTCCACCGGGGAGCTGTTTTTT	few	TRBV7-7	TRBJ2-2	NA
CASSESGWIADVPQHF	TGTGCCAGCAGTGAATCAGGGTGGATAGCAGACGTGCCCCAGCATTTT	NA	TRBV25-1	TRBJ1-5	NA
CASSFGGLEKLFF	TGTGCCAGCAGCTTTGGGGGCCTTGAAAAACTGTTTTTT	NA	TRBV7-2	TRBJ1-4	NA
CAWSVTGANSEAFF	TGTGCCTGGAGTGTCACAGGGGCTAATTCTGAAGCTTTCTTT	NA	TRBV30	TRBJ1-1	TRBD1
CASSPRGQLSNTGELFF	TGTGCCAGCAGTCCCCGGGGCCAACTATCAAACACCGGGGAGCTGTTTTTT	few	TRBV27	TRBJ2-2	NA
CASSLGPAREQYF	TGTGCCAGCAGCTTAGGACCTGCGCGAGAGCAGTACTTC	NA	TRBV7-9	TRBJ2-7	NA